The TCR beta chain described here comes from a study of cytomegalovirus exposure and HLA in healthy donors. Study outcomes and limitations: An analysis that was carried out later associated approximately 15,000 TCR beta sequences with HLA alleles at 0.05 false discovery rate. Within an earlier analysis, most TCR beta V segments proved productive either about 87% or about 30% of the time. Most CMV-associated TCR beta chains appeared HLA-restricted in a later analysis.

Donors sampled were nominally healthy, though unrecorded immune exposures were likely. In the PCR, 60 Vbeta and 13 Jbeta primers were used. Assay: immunoSEQ multiplex PCR; the TCRdb copy retains only in-frame clones and omits some. Seen here are some 200,000 clones, more than 65% observed once, and the top ten hold approximately 0.63%. Concerning this clone: Its antigen is not known.

The sample taken for sequencing was PBMCs. This clonotype was obtained from a man between 18 and 35 years old in good health and CMV-seronegative.

In nucleotides, the CDR3 is TGTGCCAGCAGCGTAGATAGCGGGCCTTACGAGCAGTACTTC. Translation gives CASSVDSGPYEQYF. The gene calls are TRBV9 and TRBJ2-7; 7 bases agree with TRBD2. The CDR3 consists of 14 residues. V gave up 0 bases and J gave up 4 bases; unmatched junction bases: 4. The germline V gene encodes CDR1 SGDLS and CDR2 YYNGEE.